Presented here are 30 T cell receptor beta chains from one specimen sequenced in a study of T cell responses to AZD1222 COVID-19 vaccine. Only in-frame clones appear in the TCRdb table, and some are missing; sequencing was by immunoSEQ multiplex PCR. The sample totals about 140,000 clones. The sample consisted of peripheral blood. These receptors were taken from an adult in good health.

The V gene is TRBV19, the J gene TRBJ2-1, with D perhaps given as TRBD1 or TRBD2 (5 bases each). Trimming took 8 bases from V and 7 from J, leaving 18 bases between them. The CDR3 spans 14 residues. Germline CDR1 LNHDA, CDR2 SQIVND (reference sequence). CDR3 nucleotides: TGTGCCAGTGGATCTTGGGGGATGGGGAATGAGCAGTTCTTC. Its protein product is CASGSWGMGNEQFF.

This sequence joins TRBV2 and TRBJ2-7, with 9 bases aligning to TRBD1. Per germline, CDR1 SNHLY and CDR2 FYNNEI. Unmatched junction bases numbered 5, after V lost 4 bases and J lost 4 bases. This CDR3 contains 14 residues. The chain's CDR3 is CASSVDRGTYEQYF. DNA of the CDR3: TGTGCCAGCAGTGTAGACAGGGGGACGTACGAGCAGTACTTC.

The J gene is TRBJ2-1, the V gene TRBV18, with 7 bases fitting TRBD1. V gave up 0 bases and J gave up 2 bases; unmatched junction bases: 4. CDR1 is KGHSH, CDR2 LQKENI, per germline. There are 16 residues in the CDR3. CDR3 nucleotides: TGTGCCAGCTCACCACCGGACAGGTTGGCCTACAATGAGCAGTTCTTC. Amino acids: CASSPPDRLAYNEQFF.

The chain combines TRBV5-1 with TRBJ2-1, with TRBD2 matching over 8 bases. The germline gives CDR1 SGHRS, CDR2 YFSETQ. This CDR3 is built from 16 residues. Losses at the gene ends were 1 base for V and 0 bases for J; bases not matched to a gene: 3. In nucleotides, the CDR3 is TGCGCCAGCAGCTTGACTAGCGGTAGCTCCTACAATGAGCAGTTCTTC. It encodes CASSLTSGSSYNEQFF.

The rearrangement links TRBV4-3 to TRBJ2-7, with D perhaps TRBD2 (6 bases). CDR1 is LGHNA, CDR2 YSLEER, per germline. CDR3 length equals 17 residues. The V end lost 0 bases, the J end lost 2 bases, and 17 bases lay between the germline ends. CDR3 region: CASSQERGKPPTYEQYF. In DNA, the CDR3 is TGCGCCAGCAGCCAAGAGCGGGGCAAACCCCCTACCTACGAGCAGTACTTC.

V usage is TRBV5-1 and J usage is TRBJ1-6; D possibly corresponds to TRBD1 (5 bases). V was cut by 2 bases and J by 5 bases, with 8 bases left in between. The CDR3 consists of 14 residues. Germline assignment: CDR1 SGHRS and CDR2 YFSETQ. Here the CDR3 DNA reads TGCGCCAGCAGCTTTGGGGGTAATAATTCACCCCTCCACTTT. It encodes CASSFGGNNSPLHF.

This rearrangement joins TRBV6-5 to TRBJ2-5; D ambiguous. Germline-derived CDR1 and CDR2 are MNHEY and SVGAGI. The V end was cut by 2 bases, the J end by 0 bases, with 1 base between. The CDR3 spans 12 residues. The CDR3: CASSYNQETQYF. The CDR3 region has the DNA TGTGCCAGCAGTTACAACCAAGAGACCCAGTACTTC.

The chain uses TRBV19 and TRBJ2-7, with D possibly being TRBD2 (5 bases). Germline CDR1 LNHDA, CDR2 SQIVND (reference sequence). The V and J ends lost 3 bases and 3 bases respectively, with 12 bases between them. The CDR3 is 14 amino acids. CDR3 in DNA: TGTGCCAGTAGTATGGACGCGGGCGTCTACGAGCAGTACTTC. This sequence encodes CASSMDAGVYEQYF.

The chain is built from TRBV20-1 and TRBJ1-1; D gene ambiguous. The V gene's germline CDR1 is DFQATT and CDR2 SNEGSKA (reference sequence). V lost 5 bases, J lost 0 bases, and 4 bases lay in between. The CDR3 is 11 residues long. The CDR3 here is CSADMNTEAFF. CDR3 DNA sequence: TGCAGTGCTGACATGAACACTGAAGCTTTCTTT.

The genes are TRBV27 and TRBJ1-6; 8 bases map to TRBD1. The J segment lost 3 bases and the V segment lost 0 bases, leaving 4 bases of the junction unmatched. Germline V gives CDR1 MNHEY, CDR2 SMNVEV (reference sequence). The CDR3 spans 17 residues. In nucleotides, the CDR3 is TGTGCCAGCAGTTTATCGTCAGGGGGCCTCTATAATTCACCCCTCCACTTT. It yields the protein CASSLSSGGLYNSPLHF.

The V call is TRBV5-6, the J call TRBJ2-3, with 10 bases fitting TRBD2. CDR1 is SGHDT, CDR2 YYEEEE, per germline. The CDR3 is made up of 16 amino acids. V gave up 2 bases and J gave up 6 bases; unmatched junction bases: 9. The CDR3 nucleotides are TGTGCCAGCAGCTTTATTAGCGGGGGGCTTGGGGATACGCAGTATTTT. This sequence encodes CASSFISGGLGDTQYF.

The chain joins TRBV6-2 or TRBV6-3 to TRBJ2-1, with D uncertain. The CDR3 loop spans 13 amino acids. Deletions cut 2 bases from V and 2 bases from J, with 4 bases between. Germline V lookup: CDR1 MNHEY, CDR2 SVGEGT. In nucleotides, the CDR3 is TGTGCCAGCAGTTACGAACCCTACAATGAGCAGTTCTTC. Residues: CASSYEPYNEQFF.

This chain uses TRBV2 with TRBJ2-5, with 9 bases that match TRBD1. The germline V gene has CDR1 SNHLY and CDR2 FYNNEI. The CDR3 contains 13 residues. Trimming at V came to 11 bases and at J to 2 bases, leaving 6 bases not matched to a gene. As DNA, the CDR3 is TGTGCCTACGGGACAGGGCAACAAGAGACCCAGTACTTC. It translates to CAYGTGQQETQYF.

V and J are TRBV7-9 and TRBJ2-1; 12 positions agree with TRBD1. J was trimmed by 7 bases and V by 3 bases; bases with no gene match: 7. CDR1 is SEHNR, CDR2 FQNEAQ, per germline (reference sequence). The CDR3 is made up of 16 amino acids. The CDR3 nucleotides are TGTGCCAGCAGCTTTTGGGGACAGGGGGCGTTAAATGAGCAGTTCTTC. It specifies CASSFWGQGALNEQFF.

The chain uses TRBV10-3 and TRBJ1-5, with D unresolved. The CDR3 totals 14 residues. The V gene lost 2 bases and the J gene lost 0 bases, with 5 bases spanning the gap. In germline, CDR1 is ENHRY, CDR2 SYGVKD. The DNA of the CDR3 is TGTGCCATCAGTGAGGTGGGTAGCAATCAGCCCCAGCATTTT. Translating it yields CAISEVGSNQPQHF.

The chain recombines TRBV9 with TRBJ2-5, with 10 bases that match TRBD1. The CDR3 contains 15 residues. The V segment lost 2 bases and the J segment 7 bases; nucleotides outside the gene matches: 8. Germline lookup yields CDR1 SGDLS and CDR2 YYNGEE. The CDR3 spells CASSVVSDRGTTQYF. The CDR3 coding sequence is TGTGCCAGCAGCGTGGTCTCGGACAGGGGGACGACCCAGTACTTC.

This clone is medium-sized by frequency. The CDR3 coding sequence is TGTGCCAGCAGTGAGACAGGAAGAGTGGACAATCAGCCCCAGCATTTT. Residues: CASSETGRVDNQPQHF. V gene TRBV6-1 combines with J gene TRBJ1-5; perhaps TRBD1 as D (6 bases). Germline loops: CDR1 MNHNS, CDR2 SASEGT. Trimming removed 3 bases at V and 3 bases at J, with 15 bases between. This CDR3 contains 16 residues.

The chain recombines TRBV18 with TRBJ2-2; 10 nucleotides match TRBD1. Germline CDR1 KGHSH, CDR2 LQKENI. V trimming: 3 bases; J trimming: 0 bases; junction bases outside the gene matches: 7. The CDR3 runs 18 residues. The chain's CDR3 is CASSPWDRGAANTGELFF. DNA for the CDR3: TGTGCCAGCTCACCGTGGGACAGGGGAGCGGCGAACACCGGGGAGCTGTTTTTT.

The chain is built from TRBV19 and TRBJ1-5; D might be TRBD1 (6 bases). V dropped 5 bases and J dropped 2 bases, with 10 bases sitting between them. The CDR3 consists of 14 residues. Looked up from germline, CDR1 is LNHDA and CDR2 is SQIVND (reference sequence). The CDR3 is CASSQGFGNQPQHF. The CDR3 nucleotides are TGTGCCAGTAGTCAGGGGTTTGGCAATCAGCCCCAGCATTTT.

The chain uses TRBV20-1 and TRBJ2-1, with 10 positions matching TRBD1. CDR3 size: 16 residues. Germline CDR1 is DFQATT and CDR2 is SNEGSKA (reference sequence). V shed 3 bases, J shed 1 base, and the junction held 6 bases outside the gene matches. The CDR3 loop reads CSASGDRGLSYNEQFF. The DNA of the CDR3 is TGCAGTGCTAGTGGCGACAGGGGGCTTTCCTACAATGAGCAGTTCTTC.

The rearrangement links TRBV11-2 to TRBJ2-2; D is uncertain. The CDR3 runs 15 residues. Trimming cost V 7 bases and J 3 bases, with 15 bases left between them. Germline lookup yields CDR1 SGHAT and CDR2 FQNNGV. The CDR3, as DNA: TGTGCCAGCACCCGAACGCCTGCGGACACCGGGGAGCTGTTTTTT. Translated: CASTRTPADTGELFF.

The chain links TRBV5-5 to TRBJ2-5, with no clear D. Germline lookup yields CDR1 SGHKS and CDR2 YYEKEE (reference sequence). The germline V and J ends were trimmed by 7 bases and 1 base, with 14 bases remaining between them. The CDR3 is 14 amino acids. The CDR3 reads CASSSPNSQETQYF. As DNA, the CDR3 is TGTGCCAGCTCTTCCCCTAATAGCCAAGAGACCCAGTACTTC. The full variable domain, with the rest looked up from reference TRBV5-5 and TRBJ2-5, is DAGVTQSPTHLIKTRGQQVTLRCSPISGHKSVSWYQQVLGQGPQFIFQYYEKEERGRGNFPDRFSARQFPNYSSELNVNALLLGDSALYLCASSSPNSQETQYFGPGTRLLVL.

The V gene is TRBV15, the J gene TRBJ1-2; perhaps TRBD1 as D (6 bases). Germline loops: CDR1 LNHNV, CDR2 YYDKDF (reference sequence). The V gene lost 1 base and the J gene lost 1 base, with 16 bases spanning the gap. The CDR3 consists of 17 residues. CDR3 loop: CATSRGPGTLLNYGYTF. DNA for the CDR3: TGTGCCACCAGCAGAGGTCCCGGGACACTACTTAACTATGGCTACACCTTC.

The V gene is TRBV9, the J gene TRBJ1-2, with D possibly matching TRBD1 (5 bases). Deletions cut 0 bases from V and 1 base from J, with 7 bases between. Germline-derived CDR1 and CDR2 are SGDLS and YYNGEE. The CDR3 runs 14 residues. The CDR3 reads CASSVGDVNYGYTF. The DNA for the CDR3 is TGTGCCAGCAGCGTAGGGGACGTTAACTATGGCTACACCTTC.

V is TRBV9 and J is TRBJ1-6; 7 bases are shared with TRBD1. Trimming cost V 4 bases and J 7 bases; bases outside gene matches: 8. Germline-derived CDR1 and CDR2 are SGDLS and YYNGEE. The CDR3 totals 15 residues. CDR3 residues: CASSKRTGANSPLHF. The CDR3 DNA sequence: TGTGCCAGCAGCAAACGCACAGGGGCGAATTCACCCCTCCACTTT.

The V call is TRBV5-8, the J call TRBJ1-5, with 7 positions matching TRBD1. V lost 4 bases and J lost 2; bases outside the gene matches: 3. CDR1 is SGHTS and CDR2 is YDEGEE in the germline V gene. The CDR3 is 14 residues long. CDR3 loop: CASSVTGRNQPQHF. Written as DNA, the CDR3 is TGTGCCAGCAGCGTGACAGGGCGCAATCAGCCCCAGCATTTT.

The chain has TRBV14 and TRBJ2-5; 10 nucleotides align to TRBD2. The V gene's germline CDR1 is SGHDN and CDR2 FVKESK. This CDR3 is built from 16 residues. V dropped 3 bases and J dropped 4; count of bases not matched to a gene: 8. The DNA of the CDR3 is TGTGCCAGCAGCCAGGCGAGCGGGGGGGCCGGAGAGACCCAGTACTTC. Residues: CASSQASGGAGETQYF.

This sequence joins TRBV7-8 and TRBJ1-1, with D maybe TRBD1 (6 bases). This CDR3 spans 16 amino acids. The V gene lost 5 bases and the J gene lost 1 base, with 17 bases spanning the gap. Germline-derived CDR1 and CDR2 are SGHVS and FQNEAQ. The CDR3 loop reads CASSIRIQGRNTEAFF. CDR3 nucleotide sequence: TGTGCCAGCAGCATACGTATACAGGGACGGAACACTGAAGCTTTCTTT.

The chain links TRBV19 to TRBJ1-6; 9 bases line up with TRBD1. CDR1 LNHDA and CDR2 SQIVND come from the germline V gene (reference sequence). CDR3 length: 15 residues. V shed 4 bases, J shed 12 bases, and the junction held 10 bases outside the gene matches. The CDR3 here is CASSRGQGMVRPLHF. The CDR3 region has the DNA TGTGCCAGTAGTAGAGGACAGGGGATGGTGCGACCCCTCCACTTT.

The J gene is TRBJ2-7, the V gene TRBV28, with a possible D match to TRBD2 (5 bases). This CDR3 spans 13 amino acids. In germline, CDR1 is MDHEN, CDR2 SYDVKM. V lost 10 bases, J lost 2 bases, and 15 bases lay in between. The CDR3 nucleotides read TGTGCCACCACCCGGGATCCAGCCTACGAGCAGTACTTC. Translated: CATTRDPAYEQYF.